A selection of T cell receptor beta chains follows, all from one sample in a study of T cells in Graves' hyperthyroidism and ophthalmopathy. TCRdb recomputed calls from the multiplex PCR reads with MiXCR, one row per CDR3 protein. The table has about 500,000 distinct CDR3 sequences, approximately 15% seen once; the top ten hold about 20%. The sample comprised blood. Receptors originate from a woman aged 18-30 years with Graves' hyperthyroidism. CDR3s include the opening cysteine and the closing phenylalanine or tryptophan.

TRBV10-2	TRBJ2-1	CASSPGGGEQFF
TRBV18	TRBJ2-7	CASSPTGAPVYEQYF
TRBV24-1	TRBJ2-1	CATSALGVDNEQFF
TRBV28	TRBJ2-7	CASSLLQTSGRFNEQYF
TRBV19	TRBJ1-1	CARRQGTNTEAFF
TRBV7-9	TRBJ1-5	CASSLEGGPGIPQHF
TRBV7-9	TRBJ2-7	CASSSPGGEQYF
TRBV10-3	TRBJ2-5	CAHSLGEQETQYF
TRBV11-2	TRBJ2-2	CASSLEGAGTGELFF
TRBV7-8	TRBJ1-6	CASSSTYNSPLHF
TRBV28	TRBJ1-2	CASSPTGGSGYTF
TRBV14	TRBJ2-7	CASSQVRGSFEQYF
TRBV27	TRBJ2-3	CASSDAGFYTDTQYF
TRBV20-1	TRBJ1-2	CSARTGQTVNYGYTF
TRBV11-2	TRBJ2-7	CVSSLDRAYEQYF
TRBV5-5	TRBJ1-5	CASSHVRDQPQHF
TRBV3-1	TRBJ1-5	CASSLGQQQPQHF
TRBV28	TRBJ2-3	CASSLAASGRATDTQYF
TRBV2	-	CASSLSLGTAVYEQFF
TRBV4-2	TRBJ2-1	CASSQDVSLGGSSYNEQFF
TRBV24-1	TRBJ1-2	CATSDPPDRRGYTF
TRBV19	TRBJ1-5	CASSIVRGHQPQHF
TRBV6-1	TRBJ1-1	CASSEQGEGSAEAFF
TRBV15	TRBJ2-7	CATSSRQFYEQYF